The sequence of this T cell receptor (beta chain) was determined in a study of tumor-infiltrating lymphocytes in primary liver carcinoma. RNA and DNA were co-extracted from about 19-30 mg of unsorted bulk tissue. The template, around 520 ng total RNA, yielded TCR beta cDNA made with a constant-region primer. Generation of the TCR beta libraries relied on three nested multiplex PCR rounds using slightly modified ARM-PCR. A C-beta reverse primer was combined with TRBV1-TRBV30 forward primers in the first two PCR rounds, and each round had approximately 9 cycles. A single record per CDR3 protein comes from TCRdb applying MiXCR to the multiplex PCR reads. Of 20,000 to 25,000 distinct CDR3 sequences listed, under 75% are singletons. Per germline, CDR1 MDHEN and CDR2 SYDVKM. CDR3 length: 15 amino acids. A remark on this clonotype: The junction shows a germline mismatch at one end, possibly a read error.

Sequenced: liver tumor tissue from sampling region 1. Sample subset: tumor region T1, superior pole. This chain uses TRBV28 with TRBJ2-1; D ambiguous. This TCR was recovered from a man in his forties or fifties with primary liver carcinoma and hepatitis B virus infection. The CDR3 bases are TGTGCCAGCAGTTTAATTCGCCGGGCGCGAAATGAGCAGTTCTTT. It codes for CASSLIRRARNEQFF. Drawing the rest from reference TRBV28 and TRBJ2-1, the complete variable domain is DVKVTQSSRYLVKRTGEKVFLECVQDMDHENMFWYRQDPGLGLRLIYFSYDVKMKEKGDIPEGYSVSREKKERFSLILESASTNQTSMYLCASSLIRRARNEQFFGPGTRLTVL.